This T cell receptor beta chain was recovered during a study of T cell responses to AZD1222 COVID-19 vaccine. About the study: Second doses were pooled across both intervals (about 4 or about 12 weeks).

Overall study results and limits: There were vaccine-associated CD4 TCRs across spike, dominant at 160-218 and 743-854. Seropositive at baseline were only a handful of AZD1222 recipients. Donors in the cohort were predominantly white British and more often female, and clonal diversity was possibly underestimated.

Germline V gene data show CDR1 as SGHAT and CDR2 as FQNNGV. This CDR3 spans 15 amino acids. Trimming at V came to 5 bases and at J to 6 bases, leaving 8 bases not matched to a gene. In the case of this clone: Antigen specificity is unknown.

Assay used: immunoSEQ multiplex PCR; TCRdb lists only in-frame clones, some missing. The table has 140,000 to 150,000 clones, more than 85% seen once. The genes are TRBV11-2 and TRBJ2-1, with TRBD1 matching 9 bases. The source material was peripheral blood, sampled on day 0 of AZD1222 vaccination. The TCR comes from an adult in good health. The CDR3: CASSQGQGLSNEQFF. Written as DNA, the CDR3 is TGTGCCAGCAGCCAAGGACAGGGGCTTTCCAATGAGCAGTTCTTC.